A selection of T cell receptor beta chains follows, all from one sample in a study of blood T cell repertoires in COVID-19. Assay: immunoSEQ multiplex PCR; the TCRdb copy retains only in-frame clones and omits some. Of more than 350,000 clones in the sample, 80% to 90% are singletons; the top ten hold around 10%. The sample consisted of PBMCs or T cells enriched from blood (not recorded which). The source of these receptors is a woman aged 45-60 years who had recovered from COVID-19. Both conserved end residues are part of each CDR3. D genes are given only for firm matches. The size of a clone is reported for some rows only, either as once, few or many, or as a class for expanded clones.

size | J | V | D | CDR3 | DNA
- | TRBJ2-5 | TRBV3-1/TRBV3-2 | - | CASSQLSRGETQYF | TGTGCCAGCAGCCAACTTTCCCGAGGGGAGACCCAGTACTTC
- | TRBJ2-2 | TRBV5-6 | - | CASSLMTFSNTGELFF | TGTGCCAGCAGCTTAATGACATTCTCCAACACCGGGGAGCTGTTTTTT
- | TRBJ1-2 | TRBV4-1 | TRBD1 | CASSPPQGANGYTF | TGCGCCAGCAGCCCGCCGCAGGGGGCCAATGGCTACACCTTC
- | TRBJ1-5 | TRBV18 | - | CASSQAPRGQPQHF | TGTGCCAGCTCACAGGCACCACGAGGACAGCCCCAGCATTTT
few | TRBJ1-4 | TRBV3-1/TRBV3-2 | - | CASSQSNQGLFF | TGTGCCAGCAGCCAATCAAATCAGGGACTGTTTTTT
- | TRBJ2-5 | TRBV20-1 | - | CSPQFQETQYF | TGCAGTCCCCAATTCCAAGAGACCCAGTACTTC
once | TRBJ1-2 | TRBV19 | TRBD1 | CAIKTGGGSYGYTF | TGTGCCATCAAAACAGGGGGTGGAAGCTATGGCTACACCTTC
- | TRBJ2-3 | TRBV30 | - | CAWAAGERRDTQYF | TGTGCCTGGGCTGCAGGGGAGCGGAGAGATACGCAGTATTTT
- | TRBJ1-5 | TRBV20-1 | TRBD1 | CSASYQTGNNQPQHF | TGCAGTGCTAGTTATCAGACAGGGAATAATCAGCCCCAGCATTTT
- | TRBJ2-7 | TRBV29-1 | - | CSVEDPGAYEQYF | TGCAGCGTTGAAGATCCGGGGGCCTACGAGCAGTACTTC
- | TRBJ2-1 | TRBV4-2 | TRBD2 | CASSAAGVTYNEQFF | TGTGCCAGCTCAGCGGCGGGGGTGACCTACAATGAGCAGTTCTTC
- | TRBJ1-1 | TRBV6-5 | - | CASSYSGQKNTEAFF | TGTGCCAGCAGTTACTCGGGACAAAAGAACACTGAAGCTTTCTTT
- | TRBJ1-6 | TRBV25-1 | TRBD1 | CASSAQGEGSPLHF | TGTGCCAGCAGTGCACAGGGGGAGGGGTCACCCCTCCACTTT
- | TRBJ2-7 | TRBV5-4 | - | CASSLAGGGGSYEQYF | TGTGCCAGCAGCTTGGCGGGCGGCGGCGGGTCCTACGAGCAGTACTTC
once | TRBJ1-4 | TRBV3-1/TRBV3-2 | - | CASSQDFLSGDEKLFF | TGTGCCAGCAGCCAAGACTTTCTATCGGGAGATGAAAAACTGTTTTTT
- | TRBJ1-5 | TRBV3-1/TRBV3-2 | - | CASSQGENNQPQHF | TGTGCCAGCAGCCAGGGAGAAAACAATCAGCCCCAGCATTTT
- | TRBJ1-5 | TRBV11-1 | TRBD1 | CASSRDRGRNQPQHF | TGTGCCAGCAGCCGGGACAGGGGACGCAATCAGCCCCAGCATTTT
- | TRBJ1-2 | TRBV3-1/TRBV3-2 | TRBD1 | CASTLTAGGYGYTF | TGTGCCAGCACCCTGACGGCAGGGGGCTATGGCTACACCTTC
- | TRBJ1-5 | TRBV2 | TRBD1 | CASSDGRGQHQPQHF | TGTGCCAGCAGTGACGGCAGGGGGCAGCATCAGCCCCAGCATTTT
- | TRBJ2-5 | TRBV2 | - | CASSEGSAGWYQETQYF | TGTGCCAGCAGTGAAGGCTCTGCAGGGTGGTACCAAGAGACCCAGTACTTC
many | TRBJ1-5 | TRBV19 | - | CASSPGAGQPQHF | TGTGCCAGTAGCCCAGGGGCGGGTCAGCCCCAGCATTTT
once | TRBJ2-2 | TRBV2 | TRBD2 | CASRQAGGWDTGELFF | TGTGCCAGCAGACAGGCGGGGGGCTGGGACACCGGGGAGCTGTTTTTT
- | TRBJ2-5 | TRBV15 | TRBD2 | CATSRAGGGETQYF | TGTGCCACCAGCAGGGCGGGGGGCGGGGAGACCCAGTACTTC
once | TRBJ2-1 | TRBV30 | - | CAWSGRVSNEQFF | TGTGCCTGGAGTGGCAGGGTGAGCAATGAGCAGTTCTTC
once | TRBJ2-7 | TRBV18 | TRBD2 | CASSGTSGTYEQYF | TGTGCCAGCTCGGGGACTAGCGGGACCTACGAGCAGTACTTC
- | TRBJ2-2 | TRBV9 | TRBD1 | CASSPGTGDMIGELFF | TGTGCCAGCAGCCCAGGGACAGGGGATATGATCGGGGAGCTGTTTTTT
- | TRBJ2-7 | TRBV12-3/TRBV12-4 | - | CASSRFYEQYF | TGTGCCAGCAGCCGGTTCTACGAGCAGTACTTC
- | TRBJ2-3 | TRBV27 | TRBD2 | CASSLLGTSVDTQYF | TGTGCCAGCAGTTTATTGGGGACTAGCGTAGATACGCAGTATTTT
- | TRBJ1-3 | TRBV18 | TRBD1 | CASSLKTGTGNTIYF | TGTGCCAGCTCACTAAAGACAGGGACTGGAAACACCATATATTTT
- | TRBJ2-7 | TRBV7-8 | TRBD2 | CASSFTSGGLPYEQYF | TGTGCCAGCAGCTTTACTAGCGGGGGACTTCCCTACGAGCAGTACTTC
- | TRBJ2-7 | TRBV5-8 | - | CASSLPFRGGEQYF | TGTGCCAGCAGCTTACCGTTTCGGGGAGGCGAGCAGTACTTC
- | TRBJ1-2 | TRBV28 | - | CASSFGFLGGANYGYTF | TGTGCCAGCAGTTTTGGGTTTTTGGGGGGGGCTAACTATGGCTACACCTTC
- | TRBJ1-2 | TRBV6-5 | TRBD1 | CARDRVEGNYGYTF | TGTGCCAGGGACAGGGTGGAGGGTAACTATGGCTACACCTTC
- | TRBJ1-1 | TRBV18 | - | CASSPSGDTEAFF | TGTGCCAGCTCACCCTCAGGGGACACTGAAGCTTTCTTT
- | TRBJ1-2 | TRBV28 | TRBD1 | CASGQGVSGYGYTF | TGTGCCAGCGGACAGGGGGTCTCTGGCTATGGCTACACCTTC
few | TRBJ2-7 | TRBV11-2 | TRBD2 | CASSLSGGIDEQYF | TGTGCCAGCAGCTTAAGCGGGGGGATAGACGAGCAGTACTTC
- | TRBJ1-5 | TRBV4-2 | TRBD1 | CASRGQGGGISNQPQHF | TGTGCCAGCAGAGGACAGGGGGGAGGTATCAGCAATCAGCCCCAGCATTTT
- | TRBJ1-2 | TRBV18 | TRBD1 | CASSQNGQGLGGYTF | TGTGCCAGCTCACAAAATGGACAGGGCTTGGGTGGCTACACCTTC
- | TRBJ1-2 | TRBV29-1 | - | CSIRAGVTTNYGYTF | TGCAGTATACGAGCAGGGGTAACCACTAACTATGGCTACACCTTC
- | TRBJ1-2 | TRBV6-5 | TRBD1 | CAPVRRGLDYGYTF | TGTGCCCCAGTGCGCAGGGGGCTTGACTATGGCTACACCTTC
- | TRBJ2-2 | TRBV28 | - | CASNQNPNTGELFF | TGTGCCAGCAACCAGAACCCGAACACCGGGGAGCTGTTTTTT
- | TRBJ1-4 | TRBV13 | TRBD1 | CASSLGDRAEKLFF | TGTGCCAGCAGCTTAGGGGACAGGGCGGAAAAACTGTTTTTT
once | TRBJ1-4 | TRBV7-9 | - | CASSRDMSVNEKLFF | TGTGCCAGCAGCCGGGACATGTCGGTGAATGAAAAACTGTTTTTT
many | TRBJ2-7 | TRBV3-1/TRBV3-2 | - | CASSPNPRGATYEQYF | TGTGCCAGCAGCCCGAACCCCAGGGGGGCAACCTACGAGCAGTACTTC
- | TRBJ2-1 | TRBV7-9 | TRBD2 | CASSSSGGADEQFF | TGTGCCAGCAGCTCTAGCGGGGGGGCAGATGAGCAGTTCTTC
- | TRBJ1-5 | TRBV28 | TRBD1 | CASSSAGTGHQPQHF | TGTGCCAGCAGTTCCGCCGGGACAGGGCACCAGCCCCAGCATTTT
- | TRBJ1-5 | TRBV19 | TRBD1 | CATNDRDSNQPQHF | TGTGCCACCAACGACAGGGATAGCAATCAGCCCCAGCATTTT
- | TRBJ1-6 | TRBV27 | TRBD1 | CASSFDRDNSPLHF | TGTGCCAGCAGTTTCGACAGGGATAATTCACCCCTCCACTTT
- | TRBJ1-1 | TRBV5-4 | - | CASHPDLGHTEAFF | TGTGCCAGCCACCCAGATTTGGGCCACACTGAAGCTTTCTTT
- | TRBJ2-2 | TRBV2 | TRBD2 | CASIAGLAGELFF | TGTGCCAGCATAGCGGGGTTAGCCGGGGAGCTGTTTTTT
- | TRBJ1-1 | TRBV30 | - | CAWRSREEGPRAFF | TGTGCCTGGAGATCCAGGGAGGAGGGGCCCAGAGCTTTCTTT
- | TRBJ1-1 | TRBV9 | TRBD1 | CASSTGGQAFF | TGTGCCAGCAGTACCGGGGGACAGGCTTTCTTT
- | TRBJ2-1 | TRBV29-1 | - | CSVDTNYNEQFF | TGCAGCGTTGATACAAACTACAATGAGCAGTTCTTC
few | TRBJ1-1 | TRBV12-3/TRBV12-4 | - | CASYRTANTEAFF | TGTGCCAGCTACCGGACAGCCAACACTGAAGCTTTCTTT
once | TRBJ1-5 | TRBV6-4 | TRBD1 | CASRGGGGTQPQHF | TGTGCCAGCAGAGGCGGAGGGGGCACGCAGCCCCAGCATTTT
few | TRBJ2-6 | TRBV28 | TRBD1 | CASRQQGIRSGANVLTF | TGTGCCAGCAGACAACAGGGGATCCGCTCTGGGGCCAACGTCCTGACTTTC
- | TRBJ1-6 | TRBV20-1 | TRBD1 | CSASGDSEVTGSYNSPLHF | TGCAGTGCTAGTGGGGACAGCGAAGTTACCGGCTCCTATAATTCACCCCTCCACTTT
- | TRBJ2-3 | TRBV7-3 | TRBD1 | CASSSARATGDADTQYF | TGTGCCAGCAGCTCAGCAAGGGCGACAGGGGATGCCGATACGCAGTATTTT
few | TRBJ2-1 | TRBV7-2 | - | CASSLVQGTSYNEQFF | TGTGCCAGCAGCTTAGTTCAGGGGACCTCCTACAATGAGCAGTTCTTC
- | TRBJ2-3 | TRBV20-1 | - | CSASSGVRTDTQYF | TGCAGTGCTAGTTCCGGGGTCCGCACAGATACGCAGTATTTT